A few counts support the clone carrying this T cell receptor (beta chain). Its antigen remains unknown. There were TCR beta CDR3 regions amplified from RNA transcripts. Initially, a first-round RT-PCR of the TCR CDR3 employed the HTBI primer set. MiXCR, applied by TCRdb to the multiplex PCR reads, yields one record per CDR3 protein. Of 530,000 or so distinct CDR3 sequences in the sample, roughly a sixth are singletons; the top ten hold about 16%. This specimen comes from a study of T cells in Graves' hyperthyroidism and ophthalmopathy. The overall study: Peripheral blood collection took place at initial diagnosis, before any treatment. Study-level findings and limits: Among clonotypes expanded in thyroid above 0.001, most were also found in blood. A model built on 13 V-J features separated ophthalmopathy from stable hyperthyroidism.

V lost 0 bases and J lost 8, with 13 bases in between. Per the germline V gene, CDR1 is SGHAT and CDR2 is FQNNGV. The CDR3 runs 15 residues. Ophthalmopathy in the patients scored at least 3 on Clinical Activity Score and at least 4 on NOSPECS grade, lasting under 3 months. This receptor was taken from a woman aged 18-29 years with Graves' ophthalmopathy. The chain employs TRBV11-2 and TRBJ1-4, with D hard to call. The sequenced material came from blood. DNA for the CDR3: TGTGCCAGCAGCTTAGAGAAACTCAATGGGGAAAAACTGTTTTTT. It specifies CASSLEKLNGEKLFF.